The 27 T cell receptor beta chains below come from one sample, sequenced in a study of OX40 agonist ivuxolimab in advanced cancers. Sequenced by immunoSEQ multiplex PCR; TCRdb stores in-frame clones only, minus some. The sample has roughly 77,000 clones, roughly 92% seen once. Here the sequenced sample was CD4+ or CD8+ T cells sorted from blood, taken in a trial of the OX40 agonist ivuxolimab. The receptors derive from an adult with an advanced solid tumor such as melanoma, head and neck, liver or kidney cancer.

This sequence joins TRBV5-1 and TRBJ2-5, with D perhaps TRBD2 (6 bases). CDR3 size: 15 residues. The germline V gene has CDR1 SGHRS and CDR2 YFSETQ. Trimming shortened V by 0 bases and J by 5 bases, and 14 bases separated the two germline ends. The CDR3 loop reads CASSLAGTSAETQYF. CDR3 nucleotides: TGCGCCAGCAGCTTGGCGGGGACTTCGGCGGAGACCCAGTACTTC.

This clone appeared a single time. This rearrangement joins TRBV20-1 to TRBJ2-5; D is unclear. The CDR3 has 11 amino acids. Germline values: CDR1 DFQATT, CDR2 SNEGSKA (reference sequence). The ends were cut back, 7 bases at V and 5 bases at J, with 11 bases in the middle. The CDR3 spells CSGTGPETQYF. The CDR3 nucleotides are TGCAGTGGAACTGGGCCCGAGACCCAGTACTTC.

This sequence joins TRBV30 and TRBJ2-7; tentative D call: TRBD2 (6 bases). CDR1 GTSNPN and CDR2 SVGIG come from the germline V gene (reference sequence). The germline V and J ends were trimmed by 5 bases and 12 bases, with 14 bases remaining between them. This CDR3 is 10 amino acids long. The CDR3 coding sequence is TGTGCCTGGGGGCTGGGGAGGCGGTACTTC. Translation: CAWGLGRRYF.

The chain recombines TRBV6-5 with TRBJ1-4; D gene uncertain. Germline values: CDR1 MNHEY, CDR2 SVGAGI. CDR3 length equals 15 residues. Trimming took 4 bases from V and 3 from J, leaving 12 bases between them. In DNA, the CDR3 is TGTGCCAGCAGTTCTCGCCATAGGGCTAATGAAAAACTGTTTTTT. This sequence encodes CASSSRHRANEKLFF.

The rearrangement uses TRBV6-1 and TRBJ1-2, with D hard to call. Germline loops: CDR1 MNHNS, CDR2 SASEGT. Trimming removed 0 bases at V and 4 bases at J, with 9 bases between. This CDR3 comprises 14 residues. CDR3 bases: TGTGCCAGCAGTGAAGCAGGGATTACCTATGGCTACACCTTC. Protein sequence: CASSEAGITYGYTF.

This chain joins TRBV7-2 and TRBJ1-6; D unclear. Germline V CDR1 and CDR2: SGHTA, FQGNSA. This CDR3 has 11 residues. Between the trimmed V and J ends, which lost 3 bases and 10 bases, there was a span of 4 bases. The CDR3 loop is CASSFRSPLHF. The CDR3 DNA reads TGTGCCAGCAGCTTCCGATCACCCCTCCACTTT.

This chain connects TRBV6-5 to TRBJ2-1; possible D gene TRBD1, 5 bases. Deletions cut 6 bases from V and 5 bases from J, with 17 bases between. Germline V gene sequence: CDR1 MNHEY, CDR2 SVGAGI. The CDR3 covers 15 residues. This chain's CDR3 is CASSRQSPVDNEQFF. The CDR3 nucleotides are TGTGCCAGCAGCCGACAGAGCCCCGTGGACAATGAGCAGTTCTTC.

This chain uses TRBV2 with TRBJ1-2, with D possibly being TRBD1 (5 bases). The V end was cut by 8 bases, the J end by 2 bases, with 12 bases between. The CDR3 spans 13 residues. Germline-derived CDR1 and CDR2 are SNHLY and FYNNEI. CDR3 loop: CASHVTVNYGYTF. CDR3 sequence (DNA): TGTGCCAGCCATGTGACAGTCAACTATGGCTACACCTTC.

This chain links TRBV14 with TRBJ2-5; D ambiguous. The CDR3 is 14 amino acids. Germline V lookup: CDR1 SGHDN, CDR2 FVKESK. V gave up 0 bases and J gave up 7 bases, with 12 bases separating them. The CDR3 here is CASSQEDYLGTQYF. The CDR3 DNA is TGTGCCAGCAGCCAAGAAGATTATTTAGGGACCCAGTACTTC.

This chain links TRBV7-9 with TRBJ2-5, with D unclear. Germline-derived CDR1 and CDR2 are SEHNR and FQNEAQ (reference sequence). With 2 bases removed from V and 5 bases from J, the gap between germline ends came to 12 bases. The CDR3 sequence is 14 residues long. The CDR3 DNA sequence: TGTGCCAGCAGCTTACTAGATTCATCGGAGACCCAGTACTTC. It encodes CASSLLDSSETQYF.

This sequence joins TRBV7-8 and TRBJ1-3; D remains unclear. V was pared by 1 base and J by 0 bases, with 7 bases between. The CDR3 is 15 residues long. From germline, CDR1 is SGHVS and CDR2 FQNEAQ. The CDR3 region has the DNA TGTGCCAGCAGCTTAGAGGAGAGCTCTGGAAACACCATATATTTT. Translation gives CASSLEESSGNTIYF.

This chain uses TRBV29-1 with TRBJ1-1; D is uncertain. Germline V gene lookup returns CDR1 SQVTM and CDR2 ANQGSEA. Between the trimmed V and J ends, which lost 2 bases and 0 bases, there was a span of 4 bases. The CDR3 length is 12 residues. The CDR3 DNA follows: TGCAGCGTTGAATCTGTGAACACTGAAGCTTTCTTT. As protein: CSVESVNTEAFF.

The V gene is TRBV5-1, the J gene TRBJ2-6; D unresolved. V lost 5 bases, J lost 3 bases, and 12 bases lay in between. CDR3 length: 15 amino acids. The germline V gene has CDR1 SGHRS and CDR2 YFSETQ. CDR3 bases: TGCGCCAGCAGTCCCCGGGCGGATGGGGCCAACGTCCTGACTTTC. Residues: CASSPRADGANVLTF.

The V and J genes are TRBV19 and TRBJ1-4; TRBD1 aligns across 8 bases. The V gene's germline CDR1 is LNHDA and CDR2 SQIVND (reference sequence). CDR3 size: 14 residues. J was trimmed by 8 bases and V by 6 bases; bases with no gene match: 8. This CDR3 reads CASRVDRGEEKLFF. The CDR3 region has the DNA TGTGCCAGTAGAGTTGACAGGGGAGAGGAAAAACTGTTTTTT.

The chain combines TRBV5-1 with TRBJ2-1; 12 nucleotides agree with TRBD2. The CDR3 length is 14 residues. The trim removed 0 bases at V and 12 bases at J, leaving 4 bases unmatched. Germline assignment: CDR1 SGHRS and CDR2 YFSETQ. The CDR3 sequence: CASSLETSGGTQFF. The CDR3 nucleotides read TGCGCCAGCAGCTTGGAGACTAGCGGGGGAACGCAGTTCTTC.

In its sample, this clone was seen once. The junction does not match germline at one end; this may be a read error. The chain employs TRBV7-7 and TRBJ2-1, with D perhaps TRBD2 (6 bases). The CDR3 runs 16 residues. Germline CDR1 is SSHAT and CDR2 is FNYEAQ (reference sequence). The CDR3 sequence: CASSLLSAGSSNEQFF. The DNA of the CDR3 is TGTGCTAGCAGCTTATTAAGTGCGGGGTCGAGCAATGAGCAGTTCTTC.

The chain couples TRBV2 to TRBJ2-3, with 7 nucleotides matching TRBD2. The germline V gene has CDR1 SNHLY and CDR2 FYNNEI. Trimming removed 8 bases from V and 5 bases from J; junction bases left unmatched: 13. This CDR3 is built from 15 residues. In DNA, the CDR3 is TGTGCCAGCCAGGCGCTAGCGGTGATATTAGATACGCAGTATTTT. It translates to CASQALAVILDTQYF. The variable domain in full, completed from reference TRBV2 and TRBJ2-3, reads EPEVTQTPSHQVTQMGQEVILRCVPISNHLYFYWYRQILGQKVEFLVSFYNNEISEKSEIFDDQFSVERPDGSNFTLKIRSTKLEDSAMYFCASQALAVILDTQYFGPGTRLTVL.

Concerning this clone itself: A read error may produce the germline difference seen at one junction end. The chain is built from TRBV20-1 and TRBJ2-5; D is unresolved. CDR3 length equals 9 residues. The germline V gene has CDR1 DFQATT and CDR2 SNEGSKA (reference sequence). This chain's CDR3 is CSARGVEDF. The CDR3 DNA reads TGCAGTGCTAGAGGAGTTGAGGACTTC.

The chain employs TRBV7-6 and TRBJ2-7; no clear D. Germline-derived CDR1 and CDR2 are SGHVS and FNYEAQ. Trimming took off 3 bases at V and 3 bases at J, with 12 bases between the two ends. CDR3 length equals 14 residues. This chain's CDR3 is CASSLVDGGYEQYF. The DNA of the CDR3 is TGTGCCAGCAGCTTGGTCGACGGCGGCTACGAGCAGTACTTC.

The chain is built from TRBV5-1 and TRBJ2-3; D is unresolved. V was clipped by 4 bases and J by 1 base, with 10 bases between them. Germline CDR1 is SGHRS and CDR2 is YFSETQ. This CDR3 comprises 14 residues. The chain's CDR3 is CASSRLGGTDTQYF. CDR3 DNA sequence: TGCGCCAGCAGCCGACTTGGGGGCACAGATACGCAGTATTTT.

The rearrangement links TRBV6-1 to TRBJ1-5; 8 nucleotides align to TRBD1. This CDR3 is built from 15 residues. Germline V gene data show CDR1 as MNHNS and CDR2 as SASEGT. Losses at the gene ends were 3 bases for V and 8 bases for J; bases not matched to a gene: 9. This CDR3 is CASSDSGGAWEPQHF. The CDR3 DNA is TGTGCCAGCAGTGATTCAGGGGGCGCCTGGGAGCCCCAGCATTTT.

This sequence joins TRBV6-4 and TRBJ2-1; TRBD2 agrees at 7 bases. CDR1 and CDR2 (germline): MRHNA, SNTAGT. Losses at the gene ends were 0 bases for V and 0 bases for J; bases not matched to a gene: 20. The CDR3 is made up of 22 amino acids. This CDR3 is CASSDSSIRGSGQPISYNEQFF. DNA for the CDR3: TGTGCCAGCAGTGACTCGTCGATTCGGGGTAGCGGGCAACCGATCTCCTACAATGAGCAGTTCTTC.

On this clone itself: The sample holds other DNA sequences that translate to the same CDR3. The rearrangement joins TRBV9 to TRBJ2-2; TRBD2 might be the D (5 bases). Looked up from germline, CDR1 is SGDLS and CDR2 is YYNGEE. V dropped 0 bases and J dropped 3 bases, with 6 bases sitting between them. The CDR3 consists of 14 residues. Here the CDR3 DNA reads TGTGCCAGCAGCGTAGTGGGAGACACCGGGGAGCTGTTTTTT. Its protein product is CASSVVGDTGELFF. The full variable domain, with the rest looked up from reference TRBV9 and TRBJ2-2, is DSGVTQTPKHLITATGQRVTLRCSPRSGDLSVYWYQQSLDQGLQFLIQYYNGEERAKGNILERFSAQQFPDLHSELNLSSLELGDSALYFCASSVVGDTGELFFGEGSRLTVL.

The chain links TRBV5-6 to TRBJ2-3; 11 positions match TRBD2. CDR3 length equals 17 residues. Trimming removed 3 bases from V and 0 bases from J; junction bases left unmatched: 6. Germline assignment: CDR1 SGHDT and CDR2 YYEEEE. DNA of the CDR3: TGTGCCAGCAGCTCCAGACTAGCGGGGCATAGCACAGATACGCAGTATTTT. Its protein is CASSSRLAGHSTDTQYF.

The V and J genes are TRBV5-5 and TRBJ2-7; 8 bases align to TRBD2. CDR1 is SGHKS, CDR2 YYEKEE, per germline (reference sequence). The CDR3 runs to 13 residues. V lost 2 bases, J lost 4 bases, and 2 bases stayed unmatched. Here the CDR3 reads CASSFGRGYEQYF. In DNA form, the CDR3 reads TGTGCCAGCAGCTTCGGGAGGGGGTACGAGCAGTACTTC.

The chain uses TRBV5-4 and TRBJ2-7, with D perhaps matching TRBD2 (5 bases). The CDR3 consists of 15 residues. The germline V gene has CDR1 SGHNT and CDR2 YYREEE (reference sequence). Trimming cost V 0 bases and J 6 bases, with 16 bases left between them. The CDR3 bases are TGTGCCAGCAGCTTGGCCGGGATCTATCGCTCCGAGCAGTACTTC. It is translated as CASSLAGIYRSEQYF.

The chain couples TRBV7-9 to TRBJ2-5; D unclear. V was trimmed by 1 base and J by 2 bases, leaving 11 bases between them. The CDR3 contains 15 residues. Germline V gives CDR1 SEHNR, CDR2 FQNEAQ (reference sequence). CDR3 coding DNA: TGTGCCAGCAGCTTAGGCCGGGCCCCTCAAGAGACCCAGTACTTC. Protein: CASSLGRAPQETQYF.